This is a list of T cell receptor beta chains from one sample in a study of regulatory T cells in long-lasting Graves disease. TCRdb re-derived calls from the multiplex PCR reads in MiXCR, one entry per CDR3 protein. The repertoire includes 400,000 to 600,000 distinct CDR3 sequences, about 22% of them detected once, and more than 6% sits in the top ten. Sequenced material: peripheral blood mononuclear cells (PBMCs), taken when the disease was refractory, from a patient treated with antithyroid drugs. Receptor source: a female donor with Graves disease. Both conserved end residues are part of each CDR3. Each record gives: CDR3 length, D gene, J gene, V gene, clone size, CDR3 protein, CDR3 DNA. The D gene is left open where the match is weak. Only some rows state a clone size, as once, few, many or a class for expanded clones.

12,NA,TRBJ2-7,TRBV12-3/TRBV12-4,few,CASRAQTDEQYF,TGTGCCAGCAGGGCCCAGACAGACGAGCAGTACTTC
16,TRBD2,TRBJ2-2,TRBV6-7,many,CASTHGASGDTGELFF,TGTGCCAGCACCCACGGGGCTAGCGGAGACACCGGGGAGCTGTTTTTT
16,TRBD2,TRBJ2-3,TRBV12-3/TRBV12-4,NA,CASSLWGGSVTDTQYF,TGTGCCAGCAGTTTGTGGGGAGGGTCCGTCACAGATACGCAGTATTTT
13,NA,TRBJ2-7,TRBV19,NA,CASSIGGRYEQYF,TGTGCCAGTAGTATAGGTGGCAGATACGAGCAGTACTTC
10,NA,TRBJ2-3,TRBV28,NA,CASRSGTRYF,TGTGCCAGCAGAAGTGGTACGCGGTATTTT
13,NA,TRBJ1-6,TRBV12-3/TRBV12-4,many,CASSFTYNSPLHF,TGTGCCAGCAGCTTTACCTATAATTCACCCCTCCACTTT
14,TRBD1,TRBJ1-1,TRBV5-5,NA,CASLGTGGFAEAFF,TGTGCCAGCTTGGGTACAGGGGGCTTCGCTGAAGCTTTCTTT
15,TRBD1,TRBJ2-7,TRBV25-1,NA,CASSSLGQGAYEQYF,TGTGCCAGCAGTTCCCTCGGACAGGGGGCCTACGAGCAGTACTTC
16,NA,TRBJ1-1,TRBV28,many,CASSLFMAGPNTEAFF,TGTGCCAGCAGTTTATTTATGGCAGGACCGAACACTGAAGCTTTCTTT
18,TRBD1,TRBJ2-6,TRBV7-9,NA,CASRPRGGVNSGANVLTF,TGTGCCAGCAGACCGAGAGGGGGCGTTAATTCTGGGGCCAACGTCCTGACTTTC
17,TRBD2,TRBJ2-2,TRBV28,NA,CASSFDGRAPNTGELFF,TGTGCCAGCAGTTTCGATGGGAGGGCTCCGAACACCGGGGAGCTGTTTTTT
14,TRBD1,TRBJ2-2,TRBV12-3/TRBV12-4,many,CASRRGPSTGELFF,TGTGCCAGCAGGAGGGGGCCTTCCACCGGGGAGCTGTTTTTT
14,TRBD1,TRBJ2-5,TRBV5-5,few,CASKPQGAKETQYF,TGTGCCAGCAAACCACAGGGGGCGAAAGAGACCCAGTACTTC
15,NA,TRBJ2-2,TRBV7-6,NA,CASSLYGQVIGELFF,TGTGCCAGCAGCTTATATGGCCAAGTAATCGGGGAGCTGTTTTTT
13,NA,TRBJ2-7,TRBV11-2,many,CASSLEDSYEQYF,TGTGCCAGCAGCTTAGAAGACAGCTACGAGCAGTACTTC
13,NA,TRBJ2-7,TRBV19,NA,CASSSRDNYEQYF,TGTGCCAGTAGTTCCCGGGACAACTACGAGCAGTACTTC
15,TRBD1,TRBJ1-6,TRBV2,many,CASTPEGAANSPLHF,TGTGCCAGCACTCCAGAGGGGGCGGCTAATTCACCCCTCCACTTT
14,NA,TRBJ2-5,TRBV2,few,CASNWAGEQETQYF,TGTGCCAGCAATTGGGCAGGTGAACAAGAGACCCAGTACTTC
17,TRBD2,TRBJ2-1,TRBV11-1,many,CASSTDPGGTSGGVQFF,TGTGCCAGCAGCACCGATCCCGGGGGCACTAGCGGGGGGGTGCAGTTCTTC
15,NA,TRBJ2-2,TRBV7-4,NA,CASSLQVPYTGELFF,TGTGCCAGCAGCTTACAGGTCCCTTACACCGGGGAGCTGTTTTTT
15,TRBD2,TRBJ2-3,TRBV27,NA,CASSGLAGVADTQYF,TGTGCCAGCAGCGGACTAGCGGGAGTGGCAGATACGCAGTATTTT
13,NA,TRBJ2-1,TRBV5-1,NA,CASSWGTGNEQFF,TGCGCCAGCAGCTGGGGGACTGGCAATGAGCAGTTCTTC
13,TRBD1,TRBJ2-5,TRBV29-1,NA,CSVLGTAQETQYF,TGCAGCGTTCTTGGGACAGCACAAGAGACCCAGTACTTC
15,TRBD1,TRBJ1-3,TRBV19,few,CASRNRGATGNTIYF,TGTGCCAGTCGGAACAGGGGAGCTACTGGAAACACCATATATTTT
15,NA,TRBJ2-7,TRBV7-9,NA,CASSLAGGPSYEQYF,TGTGCCAGCAGCTTAGCTGGCGGTCCCTCCTACGAGCAGTACTTC
14,NA,TRBJ1-2,TRBV7-9,NA,CASSHSEGGDGYTF,TGTGCCAGCAGCCATTCAGAGGGGGGAGACGGCTACACCTTC
16,NA,TRBJ1-2,TRBV7-2,NA,CASSLGLRGIHYGYTF,TGTGCCAGCAGCTTAGGGCTGCGGGGGATTCACTATGGCTACACCTTC